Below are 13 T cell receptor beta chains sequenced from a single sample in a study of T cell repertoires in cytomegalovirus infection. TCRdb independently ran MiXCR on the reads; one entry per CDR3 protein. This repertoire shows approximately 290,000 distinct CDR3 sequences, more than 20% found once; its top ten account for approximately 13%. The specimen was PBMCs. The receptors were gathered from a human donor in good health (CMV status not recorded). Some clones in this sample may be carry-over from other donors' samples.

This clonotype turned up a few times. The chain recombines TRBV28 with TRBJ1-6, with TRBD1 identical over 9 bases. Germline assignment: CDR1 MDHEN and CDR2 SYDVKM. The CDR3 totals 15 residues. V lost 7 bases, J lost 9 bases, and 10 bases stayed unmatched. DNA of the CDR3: TGTGCCAGCATATCGCCGGGACAGGGCGGTTCACCCCTCCACTTT. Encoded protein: CASISPGQGGSPLHF.

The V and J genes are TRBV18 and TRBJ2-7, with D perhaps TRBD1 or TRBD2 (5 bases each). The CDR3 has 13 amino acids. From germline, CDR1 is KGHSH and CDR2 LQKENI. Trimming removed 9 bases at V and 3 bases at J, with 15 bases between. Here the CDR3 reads CASGRDGYYEQYF. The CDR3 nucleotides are TGTGCCAGTGGCCGGGACGGATACTACGAGCAGTACTTC.

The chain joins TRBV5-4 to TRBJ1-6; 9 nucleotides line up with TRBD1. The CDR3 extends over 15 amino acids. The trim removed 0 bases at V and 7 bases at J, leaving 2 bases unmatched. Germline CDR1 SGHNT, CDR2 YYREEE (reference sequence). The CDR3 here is CASSLGTGANSPLHF. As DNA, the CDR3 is TGTGCCAGCAGCTTGGGGACAGGGGCGAATTCACCCCTCCACTTT.

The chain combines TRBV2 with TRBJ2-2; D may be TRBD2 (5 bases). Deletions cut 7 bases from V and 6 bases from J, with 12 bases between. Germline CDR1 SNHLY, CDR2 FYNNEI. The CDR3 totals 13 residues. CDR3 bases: TGTGCCAGCATACTAGGTGTGGCCGGGGAGCTGTTTTTT. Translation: CASILGVAGELFF.

CDR3 coding DNA: TGTGCCAGCAGTTTAGGCGACAGGGCAGTCCACGAGCAGTACTTC. Residues: CASSLGDRAVHEQYF. The chain is built from TRBV6-1 and TRBJ2-7; 7 bases align to TRBD1. Germline trimming cut 5 bases from V and 5 bases from J; bases unmatched to any gene: 12. Looked up from germline, CDR1 is MNHNS and CDR2 is SASEGT. The CDR3 length is 15 residues.

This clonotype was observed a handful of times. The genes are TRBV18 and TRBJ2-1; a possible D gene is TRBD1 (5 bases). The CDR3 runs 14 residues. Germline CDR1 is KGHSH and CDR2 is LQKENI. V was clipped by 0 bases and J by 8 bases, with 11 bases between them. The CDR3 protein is CASSPPVRVDEQFF. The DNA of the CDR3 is TGTGCCAGCTCACCACCCGTCAGGGTTGATGAGCAGTTCTTC.

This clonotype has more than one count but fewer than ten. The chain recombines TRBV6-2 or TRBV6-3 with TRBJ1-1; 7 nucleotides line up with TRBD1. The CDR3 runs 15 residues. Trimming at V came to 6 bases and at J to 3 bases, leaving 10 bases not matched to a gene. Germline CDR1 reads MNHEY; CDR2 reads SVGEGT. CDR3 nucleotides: TGTGCCAGCAGCCCGAACAGGGGTGGGCACACTGAAGCTTTCTTT. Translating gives CASSPNRGGHTEAFF.

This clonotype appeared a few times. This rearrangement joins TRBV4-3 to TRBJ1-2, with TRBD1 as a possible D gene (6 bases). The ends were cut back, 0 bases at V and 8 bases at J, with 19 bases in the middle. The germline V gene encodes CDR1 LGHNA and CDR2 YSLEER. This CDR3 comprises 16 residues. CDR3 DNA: TGCGCCAGCAGCCAAGATCAGTTTCAGGGGCTTGAGGGCTACACCTTC. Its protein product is CASSQDQFQGLEGYTF.

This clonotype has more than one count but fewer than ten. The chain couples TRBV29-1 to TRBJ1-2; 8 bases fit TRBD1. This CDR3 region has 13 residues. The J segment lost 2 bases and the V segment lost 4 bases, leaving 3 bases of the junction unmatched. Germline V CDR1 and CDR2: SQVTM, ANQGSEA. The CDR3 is CSVAGGPNYGYTF. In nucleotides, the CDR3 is TGCAGCGTTGCAGGGGGCCCCAACTATGGCTACACCTTC.

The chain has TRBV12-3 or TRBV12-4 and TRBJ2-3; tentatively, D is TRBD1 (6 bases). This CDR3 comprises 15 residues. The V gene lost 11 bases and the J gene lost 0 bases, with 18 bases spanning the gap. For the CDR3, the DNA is TGTGCCTCACAGGGACCCTCCCCTAGCACAGATACGCAGTATTTT. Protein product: CASQGPSPSTDTQYF.

CDR3 nucleotide sequence: TGTGCCAGTAGTATCGGTGACAGCGTCGGAGAAAAACTGTTTTTT. Its protein is CASSIGDSVGEKLFF. This chain links TRBV19 with TRBJ1-4; possible D gene TRBD1, 5 bases. V was clipped by 3 bases and J by 8 bases, with 16 bases between them. Per germline, CDR1 LNHDA and CDR2 SQIVND (reference sequence). This CDR3 spans 15 amino acids.

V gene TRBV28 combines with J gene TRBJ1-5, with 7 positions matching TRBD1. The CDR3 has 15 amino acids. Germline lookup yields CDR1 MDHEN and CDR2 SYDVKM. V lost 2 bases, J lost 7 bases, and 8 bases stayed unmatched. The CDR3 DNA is TGTGCCAGCAGTTTAGGGGCCAGGGGGTGGCAGCCCCAGCATTTT. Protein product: CASSLGARGWQPQHF. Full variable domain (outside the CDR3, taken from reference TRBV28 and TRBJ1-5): DVKVTQSSRYLVKRTGEKVFLECVQDMDHENMFWYRQDPGLGLRLIYFSYDVKMKEKGDIPEGYSVSREKKERFSLILESASTNQTSMYLCASSLGARGWQPQHFGDGTRLSIL.

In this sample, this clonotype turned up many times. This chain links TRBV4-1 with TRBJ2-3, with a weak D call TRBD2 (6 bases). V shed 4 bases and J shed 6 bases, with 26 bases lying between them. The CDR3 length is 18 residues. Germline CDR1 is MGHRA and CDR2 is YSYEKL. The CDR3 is CASSPEAATSWSSDTQYF. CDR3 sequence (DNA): TGCGCCAGCAGCCCTGAAGCGGCGACTAGTTGGTCGTCGGATACGCAGTATTTT.